A single TCR beta chain is shown here with its context. The antigen remains undetermined. The V and J ends lost 2 bases and 3 bases respectively, with 6 bases between them. Germline V lookup: CDR1 SGHNT, CDR2 YYREEE (reference sequence). This CDR3 contains 12 residues. The data were obtained in a study of graft-versus-host responses after intestinal transplantation. Study information: All recipients were given anti-thymocyte globulin induction, and tacrolimus and steroids were then administered for roughly three years.

Study results and caveats: Some patients had graft-donor T cell macrochimerism, and their allografts showed high graft-versus-host to host-versus-graft clonal ratios. GvH clones detected in recipient marrow included some appearing first in ileum or blood.

This table comes from immunoSEQ multiplex PCR, and its TCRdb copy is limited to in-frame clones, with some not included. The repertoire consists of 24,000 or so clones, with roughly 83% occurring once and the leading ten covering 0.9% to 1.2%. The chain is built from TRBV5-4 and TRBJ2-7; D unresolved. This receptor was obtained from a human patient who received an intestinal transplant, so some T cells may come from the graft donor. The source material was PBMCs, sampled roughly 29 days after intestinal transplant. DNA for the CDR3: TGTGCCAGCAGCTTAGAGTACTACGAGCAGTACTTC. This encodes CASSLEYYEQYF.